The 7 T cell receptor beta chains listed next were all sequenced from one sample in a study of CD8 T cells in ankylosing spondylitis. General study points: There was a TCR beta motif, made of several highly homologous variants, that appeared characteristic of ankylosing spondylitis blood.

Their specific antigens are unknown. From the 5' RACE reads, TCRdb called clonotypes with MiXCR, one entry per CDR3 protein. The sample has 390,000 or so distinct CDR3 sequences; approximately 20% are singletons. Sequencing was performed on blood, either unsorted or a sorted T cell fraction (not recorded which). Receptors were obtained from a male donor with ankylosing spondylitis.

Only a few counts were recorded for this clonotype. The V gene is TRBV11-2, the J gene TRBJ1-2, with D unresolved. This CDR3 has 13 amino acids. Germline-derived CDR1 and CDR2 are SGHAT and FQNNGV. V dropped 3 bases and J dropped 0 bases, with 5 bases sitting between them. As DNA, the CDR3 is TGTGCCAGCAGCTTCGCGGCTAACTATGGCTACACCTTC. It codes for CASSFAANYGYTF.

Here the CDR3 DNA reads TGTGCCAGCAGCTTAGTCGGTGGGACCCAGCCCCAGCATTTT. Translated, it gives CASSLVGGTQPQHF. The chain carries TRBV7-2 and TRBJ1-5, with D maybe TRBD1 (5 bases). The germline V and J ends were trimmed by 1 base and 7 bases, with 11 bases remaining between them. Germline values: CDR1 SGHTA, CDR2 FQGNSA. This CDR3 comprises 14 residues.

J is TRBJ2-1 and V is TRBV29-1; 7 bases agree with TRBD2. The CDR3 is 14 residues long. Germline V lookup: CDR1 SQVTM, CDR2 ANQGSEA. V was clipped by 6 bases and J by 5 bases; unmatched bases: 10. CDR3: CSVDRAGANNEQFF. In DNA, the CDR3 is TGCAGCGTCGATCGCGCGGGAGCGAACAATGAGCAGTTCTTC.

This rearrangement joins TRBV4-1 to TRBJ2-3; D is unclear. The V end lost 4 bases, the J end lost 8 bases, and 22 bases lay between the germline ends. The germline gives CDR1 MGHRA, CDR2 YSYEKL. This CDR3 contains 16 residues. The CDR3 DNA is TGCGCCAGCAGCCGAAGTGTGTCCCTACCCCAGCGTACGCAGTATTTT. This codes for CASSRSVSLPQRTQYF.

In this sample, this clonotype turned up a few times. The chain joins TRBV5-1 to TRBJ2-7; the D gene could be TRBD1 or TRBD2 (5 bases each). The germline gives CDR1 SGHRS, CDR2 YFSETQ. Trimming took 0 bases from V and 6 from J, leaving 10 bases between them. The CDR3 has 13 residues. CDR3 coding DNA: TGCGCCAGCAGCTTGGATGGGGCGGGCGAGCAGTACTTC. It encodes CASSLDGAGEQYF.

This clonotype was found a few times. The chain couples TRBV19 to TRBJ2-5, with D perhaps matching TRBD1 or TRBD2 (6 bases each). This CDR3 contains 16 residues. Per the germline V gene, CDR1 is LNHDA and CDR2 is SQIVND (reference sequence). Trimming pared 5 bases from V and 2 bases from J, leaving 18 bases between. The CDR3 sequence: CASSPGVRGTQETQYF. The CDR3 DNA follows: TGTGCCAGTAGTCCTGGCGTGAGGGGGACTCAAGAGACCCAGTACTTC.

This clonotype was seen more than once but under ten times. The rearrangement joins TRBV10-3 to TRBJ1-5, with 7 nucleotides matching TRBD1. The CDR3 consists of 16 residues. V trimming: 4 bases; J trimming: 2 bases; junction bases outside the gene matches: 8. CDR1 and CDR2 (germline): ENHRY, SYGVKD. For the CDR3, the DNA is TGTGCCATCAGTGCTGAGGGGGCAGGAGGCAATCAGCCCCAGCATTTT. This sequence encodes CAISAEGAGGNQPQHF.